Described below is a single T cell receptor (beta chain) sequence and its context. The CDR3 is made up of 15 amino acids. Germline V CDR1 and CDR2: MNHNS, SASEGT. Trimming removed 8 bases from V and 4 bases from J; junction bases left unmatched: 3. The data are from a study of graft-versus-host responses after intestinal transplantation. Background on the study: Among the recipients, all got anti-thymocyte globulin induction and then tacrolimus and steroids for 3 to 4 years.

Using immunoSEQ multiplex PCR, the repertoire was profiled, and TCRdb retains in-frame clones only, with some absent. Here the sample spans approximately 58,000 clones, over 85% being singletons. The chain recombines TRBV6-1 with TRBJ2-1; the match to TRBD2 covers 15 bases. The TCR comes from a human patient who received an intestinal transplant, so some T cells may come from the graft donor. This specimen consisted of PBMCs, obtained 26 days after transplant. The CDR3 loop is CASRGLAGGYNEQFF. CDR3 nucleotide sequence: TGTGCCAGCCGGGGACTAGCGGGAGGATACAATGAGCAGTTCTTC.